What follows are 6 T cell receptor beta chains derived from one specimen sequenced in a study of blood T cell repertoires in COVID-19. Sequenced by immunoSEQ multiplex PCR; TCRdb stores in-frame clones only, minus some. Of approximately 70,000 clones in the sample, 88% were seen once. Sequencing input: peripheral blood. The receptors come from a human donor in a cohort sampled during active COVID-19.

The chain combines TRBV27 with TRBJ2-1, with 14 bases fitting TRBD2. The CDR3 runs to 17 residues. From germline, CDR1 is MNHEY and CDR2 SMNVEV (reference sequence). Trimming cost V 2 bases and J 3 bases; bases outside gene matches: 3. The CDR3 sequence is CASSLGGLAGVYNEQFF. CDR3 DNA: TGTGCCAGCAGTTTAGGGGGACTAGCGGGAGTCTACAATGAGCAGTTCTTC.

The V call is TRBV18, the J call TRBJ2-7; 7 bases line up with TRBD2. Germline V gene data show CDR1 as KGHSH and CDR2 as LQKENI. The CDR3 contains 15 residues. The V segment lost 0 bases and the J segment 7 bases; nucleotides outside the gene matches: 9. As DNA, the CDR3 is TGTGCCAGCTCACCACCGGGGGGAGGGCCTGGGGAGCAGTACTTC. The encoded protein is CASSPPGGGPGEQYF.

The chain recombines TRBV9 with TRBJ2-7, with a possible D match to TRBD1 (5 bases). The CDR3 spans 16 residues. Germline CDR1 SGDLS, CDR2 YYNGEE. V gave up 0 bases and J gave up 7 bases, with 20 bases separating them. The CDR3 DNA reads TGTGCCAGCAGCGTAGTACCCCCTTTCAGGGTAGGAGAGCAGTACTTC. Encoded protein: CASSVVPPFRVGEQYF.

CDR3 bases: TGTGCCAGCAGTTACTCCTGGGGGACTAGCACAGATACGCAGTATTTT. Its protein is CASSYSWGTSTDTQYF. The chain links TRBV6-6 to TRBJ2-3; weak D call: TRBD2 (6 bases). The germline V gene has CDR1 MNHNY and CDR2 SVGAGI (reference sequence). The CDR3 contains 16 residues. V lost 0 bases, J lost 0 bases, and 10 bases lay in between.

The rearrangement uses TRBV6-2 or TRBV6-3 and TRBJ2-7; 10 bases align to TRBD1. V trimming: 6 bases; J trimming: 5 bases; junction bases outside the gene matches: 10. The CDR3 consists of 15 residues. Germline CDR1 reads MNHEY; CDR2 reads SVGEGT. CDR3 DNA: TGTGCCAGCAGCCCAAGGGACAGGGGTGCCCACGAGCAGTACTTC. It yields the protein CASSPRDRGAHEQYF.

The J gene is TRBJ1-3, the V gene TRBV5-5, with a possible D match to TRBD1 (5 bases). The V end lost 0 bases, the J end lost 4 bases, and 8 bases lay between the germline ends. The CDR3 length is 14 residues. CDR1 and CDR2 from the germline V gene are SGHKS and YYEKEE (reference sequence). Here the CDR3 reads CASSLESGGNTIYF. The CDR3 DNA follows: TGTGCCAGCAGCTTGGAGTCAGGGGGAAACACCATATATTTT. The full variable domain, its missing parts supplied by reference TRBV5-5 and TRBJ1-3, is DAGVTQSPTHLIKTRGQQVTLRCSPISGHKSVSWYQQVLGQGPQFIFQYYEKEERGRGNFPDRFSARQFPNYSSELNVNALLLGDSALYLCASSLESGGNTIYFGEGSWLTVV.